This TCR beta chain was sequenced in a study of blood T cell repertoires in COVID-19. The wider study: Researchers got acute and convalescent COVID-19 samples from the United States, Italy and Spain. In each case, the material was cDNA or gDNA derived from T cells, B-cell-depleted T cells, or PBMCs.

V was pared by 5 bases and J by 7 bases, with 8 bases of the junction left unmatched. Germline lookup yields CDR1 MNHEY and CDR2 SVGAGI. The CDR3 has 14 residues. In its sample, this clone was seen a few times. As handled by the study authors: Amplified reference gene primers provided the basis for estimating nucleated cell counts. Measured with immunoSEQ multiplex PCR; TCRdb has only the in-frame clones, and not every one. Clone size and the V and J calls come from that table; the DNA yielded D and trimming. The sample includes around 200,000 clones, 65% to 90% of them seen just once. The sequenced material came from peripheral blood. The TCR comes from a man aged 80 or over with acute or convalescent COVID-19. The chain recombines TRBV6-5 with TRBJ1-2; 9 bases are a match to TRBD1. CDR3 sequence: CASSLGTGLGGYTF. The DNA for the CDR3 is TGTGCCAGCAGTCTCGGGACAGGGTTGGGTGGCTACACCTTC.